Listed below are T cell receptor beta chains from one sample, sequenced in a study of cytomegalovirus exposure and HLA in healthy donors. Here immunoSEQ multiplex PCR was the method, and the copy in TCRdb shows in-frame clones only, minus some. Of roughly 150,000 clones listed, around four fifths are singletons. The sample consisted of PBMCs. The receptors were gathered from a young man in good health and CMV-seropositive. CDR3s leave out the opening cysteine and the closing phenylalanine or tryptophan. A D gene is named only where the DNA matches it firmly.

TRBV29-1	NA	TRBJ1-2	SVASTGPNYGYT
TRBV5-1	NA	TRBJ2-7	ASSQGLFSGEQY
TRBV7-9	NA	TRBJ2-7	ASSPWAEIFYEQY
TRBV23-1	NA	TRBJ1-2	ASSPGGRYT
TRBV15	TRBD2	TRBJ2-1	ATAGLAGSNEQF
TRBV2	NA	TRBJ1-2	ASSTENYGYT
TRBV10-3	NA	TRBJ2-7	AISAMRGPYEQY
TRBV29-1	NA	TRBJ2-2	SVERGSGTGELF
TRBV4-2	NA	TRBJ2-3	ASGGDNTDTQY
TRBV29-1	NA	TRBJ2-5	SVAPLVESTQY
TRBV4-1	NA	TRBJ1-2	ASSQDRSPGSGYT
TRBV18	NA	TRBJ1-1	ASSGGRVNTEAF
TRBV19	NA	TRBJ2-3	ASSYGDTQY
TRBV12-5	TRBD1	TRBJ2-7	ASALDRGYEQY
TRBV28	TRBD1	TRBJ2-7	ASSPNWTGGDEQY
TRBV6-5	TRBD1	TRBJ1-2	ASRADRGYGYT
TRBV27	NA	TRBJ2-1	ASSSYVSSYNEQF
TRBV4-2	TRBD1	TRBJ2-2	ASSQVGQGATGELF
TRBV27	NA	TRBJ1-1	ASSLSVANTEAF
TRBV9	TRBD1	TRBJ1-1	ASSQPDRAEAF
TRBV20-1	NA	TRBJ2-5	VIQGWGTQY
TRBV5-4	NA	TRBJ2-3	ASSLLGHGADTQY
TRBV29-1	TRBD1	TRBJ2-2	SVLGQGAAGELF
TRBV5-1	TRBD1	TRBJ1-4	ASSLGPETGNEKLF
TRBV5-1	TRBD1	TRBJ2-1	ASSPGQGANEQF
TRBV7-2	NA	TRBJ2-7	ASSSFGGSSYEQY
TRBV5-4	TRBD2	TRBJ2-1	ASSLAAGGVYNEQF
TRBV4-1	NA	TRBJ2-1	ASSPIWDTLTNEQF
TRBV27	NA	TRBJ2-5	ASSLGGAAPQETQY
TRBV7-8	NA	TRBJ1-2	ASSTGGDGYT
TRBV30	NA	TRBJ2-7	AWSPRRDTEQY
TRBV2	NA	TRBJ1-5	ASMAGNQPQH
TRBV29-1	NA	TRBJ1-1	SVAGQGNAEAF
TRBV7-8	NA	TRBJ1-5	ASSYAGDQPQH
TRBV7-9	TRBD1	TRBJ1-4	ASSFRQGREKLF
TRBV7-8	TRBD2	TRBJ2-3	ASSSHSASGWDTQY
TRBV27	NA	TRBJ2-3	ASSPRDSPTDTQY
TRBV18	NA	TRBJ2-3	ASSPVQNTDTQY
TRBV5-6	TRBD1	TRBJ1-1	ASSSRDRTTEAF
TRBV11-1	NA	TRBJ1-2	ASSLGELTNYGYT
TRBV10-2	NA	TRBJ2-2	ASSVREVGELF
TRBV2	NA	TRBJ2-7	ASSDYGLRGYEQY
TRBV6-1	NA	TRBJ2-2	ASSDLGLRANTGELF
TRBV5-6	NA	TRBJ1-5	ASSSGFRGNQPQH
TRBV7-2	TRBD2	TRBJ2-1	ASSHGGGYNEQF
TRBV6-4	NA	TRBJ1-2	ASSSGRTSGSGYT
TRBV4-2	NA	TRBJ2-7	ASSASGGIYEQY
TRBV4-1	NA	TRBJ1-1	ASSQYHGSEAF